This TCR beta chain was profiled in a study of blood T cell repertoires in COVID-19. The CDR3 runs to 12 residues. Trimming removed 10 bases at V and 4 bases at J, with 13 bases between. The V gene's germline CDR1 is SNHLY and CDR2 FYNNEI. Clones were read by immunoSEQ multiplex PCR, and TCRdb kept only the in-frame ones, dropping some. The repertoire holds about 140,000 clones, with about four fifths as singletons. The chain is built from TRBV2 and TRBJ1-1; D not certain. The receptor comes from a human donor in a cohort sampled during active COVID-19. The specimen sequenced was peripheral blood. CDR3 amino acids: CATVSGFTEAFF. CDR3 nucleotides: TGTGCCACCGTCTCGGGTTTCACTGAAGCTTTCTTT.